These T cell receptor beta chains were read from a single sample in a study of cytomegalovirus exposure and HLA in healthy donors. The method was immunoSEQ multiplex PCR; TCRdb's version includes in-frame clones alone and lacks a portion of them. The profile shows some 160,000 clones, almost 85% of them singletons. The material sequenced was PBMCs. These receptors all stem from a woman in her forties or fifties in good health and CMV-seronegative. CDR3s include the opening cysteine and the closing phenylalanine or tryptophan. Fields, in order: V gene, clone size, D gene, J gene, CDR3 protein, CDR3 DNA. D genes are given only for firm matches. Size values are once, few and many counts, or a class for expanded clones, and some rows have none.

TRBV19	once	TRBD1	TRBJ2-7	CASRPTGTGSYEQYF	TGTGCCAGTAGGCCGACCGGGACAGGGTCCTACGAGCAGTACTTC
TRBV6-6	-	TRBD2	TRBJ2-5	CASRALAGQETQYF	TGTGCCAGCCGAGCACTAGCGGGCCAAGAGACCCAGTACTTC
TRBV2	-	-	TRBJ2-7	CASHGSGRHYEQYF	TGTGCCAGTCACGGATCCGGAAGACACTACGAGCAGTACTTC
TRBV5-1	few	-	TRBJ2-5	CASSTAASWETQYF	TGCGCCAGCAGCACGGCTGCTAGTTGGGAGACCCAGTACTTC
TRBV28	-	-	TRBJ2-1	CASRSTGTSDYNEQFF	TGTGCCAGCAGGTCGACCGGGACTTCCGACTACAATGAGCAGTTCTTC
TRBV7-9	-	-	TRBJ2-3	CASSLGGLFDTQYF	TGTGCCAGCAGCTTAGGAGGACTATTTGATACGCAGTATTTT
TRBV9	few	-	TRBJ1-2	CASSVLTHSDFYGYTF	TGTGCCAGCAGCGTATTAACTCATTCCGATTTCTATGGCTACACCTTC
TRBV28	-	TRBD2	TRBJ2-1	CASTFAAGGAYNEQFF	TGTGCCAGCACTTTCGCGGCGGGAGGGGCCTACAATGAGCAGTTCTTC
TRBV10-2	-	TRBD1	TRBJ2-7	CASSPGGGSYEQYF	TGCGCCAGCAGTCCAGGGGGTGGCTCCTACGAGCAGTACTTC
TRBV11-2	-	-	TRBJ1-2	CASSRGGAYGYTF	TGTGCCAGCAGCCGGGGGGGGGCATATGGCTACACCTTC
TRBV7-3	-	TRBD2	TRBJ2-3	CASSSRAGGTDTQYF	TGTGCCAGCAGCTCCAGAGCGGGGGGCACAGATACGCAGTATTTT